Only one count was recorded for the clone carrying this TCR beta chain. The sample originates from a study of blood T cell repertoires in COVID-19. Turning to the study itself: Collection of acute and convalescent COVID-19 samples took place in the United States, Italy and Spain.

Sequencing used immunoSEQ multiplex PCR; TCRdb keeps in-frame clones, though not all of them. The repertoire has about 15,000 clones, around 87% of them found once; the top ten carry less than 3.5%. The CDR3 has 13 amino acids. CDR1 is MNHEY and CDR2 is SMNVEV in the germline V gene (reference sequence). Trimming pared 7 bases from V and 0 bases from J, leaving 9 bases between. What was sequenced was peripheral blood. This chain links TRBV27 with TRBJ1-1; D is perhaps TRBD1 (5 bases). This clonotype was obtained from a human donor in a cohort sampled during active COVID-19. CDR3 coding DNA: TGTGCCAGCAAGGACATACTGAACACTGAAGCTTTCTTT. It codes for CASKDILNTEAFF.